The present T cell receptor beta chain was sequenced within a study of a mutant IDH1 vaccine in newly diagnosed glioma. Overall study: Vaccination began 4-6 weeks post radiotherapy alone, or with temozolomide cycles.

Time point indicated: week 5, during vaccination. In every dose of vaccine, 300 ug of mutant IDH1 20-mer peptide was given alongside topical imiquimod. Measured with immunoSEQ multiplex PCR; TCRdb has only the in-frame clones, and not every one. The data show tens of thousands of clones, roughly 90% seen once. Study-level findings and limits: Among patients, around 93% showed immune responses induced by the vaccine. Changes to the top peripheral T cell clonotypes appeared unrelated to pseudoprogression.

V was pared by 8 bases and J by 3 bases, with 2 bases of the junction left unmatched. Germline CDR1 MDHEN, CDR2 SYDVKM. The CDR3 consists of 13 residues. To note about this clone: The antigen remains unidentified.

The chain is built from TRBV28 and TRBJ2-1, with 9 positions matching TRBD1. The sequencing here drew on PBMCs, taken from a glioma patient whose treatment included an IDH1 peptide vaccine. The receptor comes from a woman aged 45 to 65 with glioma. The CDR3 is CASWGQGYNEQFF. In nucleotides, the CDR3 is TGTGCCAGCTGGGGACAGGGCTACAATGAGCAGTTCTTC.